The subject of this entry is one TCR beta chain. The target antigen is unknown. Pools of viral peptides were used by the ViraFEST assay to expand antigen-specific CD4+ T cells ahead of sequencing. At the end of about ten days of culture, CD4+ T cells were isolated. Vaccine recipients, nucleocapsid antibody negative, had no prior SARS-CoV-2 infection. In culture with about 10 IU/ml IL-2 and around 10 ug/ml peptides, PBMC were grown at around 1.8 million per well. The sample comes from a study of vaccination effects on CD4 cells after COVID-19. Across the study: Every participant took two doses of the BNT162b2 or mRNA-1273 vaccine. Study findings and constraints: Vaccine- and infection-induced clones showed marked clonal contraction late following vaccination. In vaccinees who were healthy, merely 1 out of 255 vaccine-induced clones cross-reacted with common cold coronaviruses.

Clones were read by immunoSEQ multiplex PCR, and TCRdb kept only the in-frame ones, dropping some. This table holds under 75,000 clones, 80% found once. The CDR3 totals 13 residues. The germline V and J ends were trimmed by 4 bases and 1 base, with 5 bases remaining between them. Germline CDR1 KGHSH, CDR2 LQKENI. The clonotype originates from a human donor who received a COVID-19 vaccine. This chain links TRBV18 with TRBJ1-5, with TRBD1 as a possible D gene (5 bases). The material sequenced was CD4+ T cells from PBMCs cultured with SARS-CoV-2 spike peptides, taken before COVID-19 vaccination. The DNA of the CDR3 is TGTGCCAGCTCACGGGACAGCAATCAGCCCCAGCATTTT. Amino acids: CASSRDSNQPQHF.